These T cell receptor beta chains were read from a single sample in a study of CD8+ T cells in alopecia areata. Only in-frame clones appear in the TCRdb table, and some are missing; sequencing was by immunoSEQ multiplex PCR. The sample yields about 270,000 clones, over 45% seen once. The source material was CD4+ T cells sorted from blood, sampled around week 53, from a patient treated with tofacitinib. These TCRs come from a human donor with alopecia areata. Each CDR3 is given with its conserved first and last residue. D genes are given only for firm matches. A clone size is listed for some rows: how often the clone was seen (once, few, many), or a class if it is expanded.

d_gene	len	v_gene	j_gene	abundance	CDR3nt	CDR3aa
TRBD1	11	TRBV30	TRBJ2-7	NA	TGTGCCTTGACAGGGCCCTACGAGCAGTACTTC	CALTGPYEQYF
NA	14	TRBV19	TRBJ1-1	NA	TGTGCCAGTAGTCCAAGGGGGAGGGGGACTGAAGCTTTCTTT	CASSPRGRGTEAFF
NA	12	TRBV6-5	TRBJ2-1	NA	TGTGCCAGCAGAGGCACCTACAATGAGCAGTTCTTC	CASRGTYNEQFF
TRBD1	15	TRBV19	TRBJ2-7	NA	TGTGCCAGTAGGAGCAGGACAGGGCTTCACCACGAGCAGTACTTC	CASRSRTGLHHEQYF
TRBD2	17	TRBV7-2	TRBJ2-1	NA	TGTGCCAGCAGCCGGGGACTAGCGGCGACCCCTTACAATGAGCAGTTCTTC	CASSRGLAATPYNEQFF
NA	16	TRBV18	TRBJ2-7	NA	TGTGCCAGCTCACCAGGAGGGGCACTGAGCTCCTACGAGCAGTACTTC	CASSPGGALSSYEQYF
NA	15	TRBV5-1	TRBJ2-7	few	TGCGCCAGCAGCTTGGCCAAGGGGACCACCTACGAGCAGTACTTC	CASSLAKGTTYEQYF
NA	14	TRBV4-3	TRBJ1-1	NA	TGCGCCAGCAGCCTTAGGACCGGGGACACTGAAGCTTTCTTT	CASSLRTGDTEAFF
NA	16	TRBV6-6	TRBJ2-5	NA	TGTGCCAGCAGTTACTGGGCAGGGGGGACGCGGGAGACCCAGTACTTC	CASSYWAGGTRETQYF
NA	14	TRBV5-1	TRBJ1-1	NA	TGCGCCAGCAGCTTGGAACATGGGGCCACTGAAGCTTTCTTT	CASSLEHGATEAFF
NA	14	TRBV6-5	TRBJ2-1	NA	TGTGCCAGCAGTTACTCTGTGGTAAACAATGAGCAGTTCTTC	CASSYSVVNNEQFF
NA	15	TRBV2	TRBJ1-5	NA	TGTGCCAGCAGTATGGACCGGGGCCAAAATCAGCCCCAGCATTTT	CASSMDRGQNQPQHF
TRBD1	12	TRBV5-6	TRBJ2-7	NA	TGTGCCAGCAGCTCACCTGACAGGGAACGGTACTTC	CASSSPDRERYF
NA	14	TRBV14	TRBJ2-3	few	TGTGCCAGCAGCTGGAGCCTTACCACAGATACGCAGTATTTT	CASSWSLTTDTQYF
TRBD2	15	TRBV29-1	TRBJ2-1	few	TGCAGCGTGAGGGAAGCGGGGGGCCATCACAATGAGCAGTTCTTC	CSVREAGGHHNEQFF
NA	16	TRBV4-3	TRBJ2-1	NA	TGCGCCAGCAGCCTAAACCTGTGGGGGATAATCGATGAGCAGTTCTTC	CASSLNLWGIIDEQFF
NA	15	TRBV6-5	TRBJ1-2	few	TGTGCCAGCAGTGCCCGGGTCCGGGCGTCCGAAGGCTACACCTTC	CASSARVRASEGYTF
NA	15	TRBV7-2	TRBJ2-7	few	TGTGCCAGCAGCTATCAATCCGGGACCACCTACGAGCAGTACTTC	CASSYQSGTTYEQYF
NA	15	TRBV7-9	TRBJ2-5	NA	TGTGCCAGCAGCTTAGCGGCGAAGATCCAAGAGACCCAGTACTTC	CASSLAAKIQETQYF
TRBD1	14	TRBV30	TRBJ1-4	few	TGTGCCTGGAAAGGGGGCCGAACTAATGAAAAACTGTTTTTT	CAWKGGRTNEKLFF
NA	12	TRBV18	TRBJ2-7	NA	TGTGCCAGCTCACCGCATCCGGGAGAGCAGTACTTC	CASSPHPGEQYF
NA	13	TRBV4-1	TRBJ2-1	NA	TGCGCCAGCAGCCAAGCTCTCTACAATGAGCAGTTCTTC	CASSQALYNEQFF
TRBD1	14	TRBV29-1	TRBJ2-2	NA	TGCAGCGTGCCCGGACAGGGGGCGGCCGGGGAGCTGTTTTTT	CSVPGQGAAGELFF
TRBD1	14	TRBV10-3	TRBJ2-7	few	TGTGCCATCAGGTCGGACAGGCGGTACTACGAGCAGTACTTC	CAIRSDRRYYEQYF
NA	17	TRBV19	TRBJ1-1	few	TGTGCCAGTAGTATAATAACGGGCGGAGGGATGAACACTGAAGCTTTCTTT	CASSIITGGGMNTEAFF
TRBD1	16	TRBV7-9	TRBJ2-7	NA	TGTGCCAGCAGCTTCCGGACAGGGACGATCTCCTACGAGCAGTACTTC	CASSFRTGTISYEQYF
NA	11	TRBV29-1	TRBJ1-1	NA	TGCAGCGTTCGGGGGAACACTGAAGCTTTCTTT	CSVRGNTEAFF
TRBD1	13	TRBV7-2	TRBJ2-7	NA	TGTGCCAGCAGGGGGACAGGGACCTACGAGCAGTACTTC	CASRGTGTYEQYF
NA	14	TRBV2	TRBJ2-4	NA	TGTGCCAGCAGTGAGCGGGTAGCCAAAAACATTCAGTACTTC	CASSERVAKNIQYF
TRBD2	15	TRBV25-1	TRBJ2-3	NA	TGTGCCAGCAGCGGACTAGCGGGGCGCACAGATACGCAGTATTTT	CASSGLAGRTDTQYF
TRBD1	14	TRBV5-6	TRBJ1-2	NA	TGTGCCAGCAGCAACACAGGGGGCGACTATGGCTACACCTTC	CASSNTGGDYGYTF
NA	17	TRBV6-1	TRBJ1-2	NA	TGTGCCAGCAGTGCCGCGGCAACAGGGAATAGGAACTATGGCTACACCTTC	CASSAAATGNRNYGYTF
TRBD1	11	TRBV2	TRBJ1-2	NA	TGTGCCAGCAGTTGGACAGGTGGCTACACCTTC	CASSWTGGYTF
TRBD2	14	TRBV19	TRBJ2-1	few	TGTGCCAGTAGTATCGGGGGGGCCTACAATGAGCAGTTCTTC	CASSIGGAYNEQFF
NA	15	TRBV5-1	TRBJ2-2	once	TGCGCCAGCAGCCCCGGGACATTTGACACCGGGGAGCTGTTTTTT	CASSPGTFDTGELFF
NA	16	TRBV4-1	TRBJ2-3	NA	TGCGCCAGCAGCCAAGATATACCGAGTGGCACAGATACGCAGTATTTT	CASSQDIPSGTDTQYF
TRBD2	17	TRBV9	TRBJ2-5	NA	TGTGCCAGCAGCCCGGGACTAGCGGGGAGGTCTCGGGAGACCCAGTACTTC	CASSPGLAGRSRETQYF
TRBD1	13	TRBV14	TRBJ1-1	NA	TGTGCCAGCAGCCATTGGACAGGGGCTGAAGCTTTCTTT	CASSHWTGAEAFF
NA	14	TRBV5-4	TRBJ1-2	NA	TGTGCCAGCAGCTTGGCAGGACGAAACTATGGCTACACCTTC	CASSLAGRNYGYTF
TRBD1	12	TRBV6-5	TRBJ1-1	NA	TGTGCCAGCAGTCCCCGGACAGGAGAAGCTTTCTTT	CASSPRTGEAFF
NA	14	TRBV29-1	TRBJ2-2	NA	TGCAGCGCCGGGGTGGGGGCGCCTGGCGGGGAGCTGTTTTTT	CSAGVGAPGGELFF